This T cell receptor beta chain is from a study of T cell responses to AZD1222 COVID-19 vaccine. Assay used: immunoSEQ multiplex PCR; TCRdb lists only in-frame clones, some missing. This table has about 130,000 clones, around 90% appearing once. On this clone: Its antigen is currently unknown.

General observations from the study: Unmutated regions of variants are reportedly targeted by nearly half of spike-specific TCRs. Spike-specific TCRs gained breadth and depth after people received two AZD1222 doses.

The CDR3 is 18 amino acids. Trimming at V came to 4 bases and at J to 7 bases, leaving 14 bases not matched to a gene. CDR1 and CDR2 from the germline V gene are SGHDT and YYEEEE. This clonotype originated in an adult in good health. Sequencing used peripheral blood, obtained on day 0 of MenACWY control vaccination. The rearrangement uses TRBV5-6 and TRBJ2-1, with 13 bases matching TRBD2. Here the CDR3 DNA reads TGTGCCAGCAGCCCTGATCCGGGACTAGCGGGGAGGTGGAATGAGCAGTTCTTC. The encoded protein is CASSPDPGLAGRWNEQFF.